What follows are 27 T cell receptor beta chains derived from one specimen sequenced in a study of T cells after yellow fever vaccination. TCRdb reanalysed the 5' RACE reads using MiXCR and keeps one entry per CDR3 protein. The sample holds roughly 330,000 distinct CDR3 sequences, 3% to 4.5% seen once. This specimen was PBMCs, taken 5 days after the yellow fever booster vaccination. These TCRs come from a man aged 18 to 29 who received the YFV17D yellow fever vaccine.

This clonotype appeared a few times. The chain has TRBV6-2 or TRBV6-3 and TRBJ1-2; D is possibly TRBD1 (5 bases). The CDR3 length is 14 residues. V shed 4 bases and J shed 2 bases, with 11 bases lying between them. Per germline, CDR1 MNHEY and CDR2 SVGEGT. The CDR3 reads CASSSHGGNYGYTF. The DNA of the CDR3 is TGTGCCAGCAGTTCTCACGGGGGAAACTATGGCTACACCTTC.

This clonotype was counted many times. J is TRBJ1-2 and V is TRBV7-2; 7 positions match TRBD1. CDR1 and CDR2 (germline): SGHTA, FQGNSA. This CDR3 has 14 residues. Unmatched junction bases numbered 7, after V lost 5 bases and J lost 4 bases. CDR3 nucleotide sequence: TGTGCCAGCAGCCCTACAGGGGCCCTCTATGGCTACACCTTC. Its translation is CASSPTGALYGYTF.

This chain links TRBV6-4 with TRBJ2-3; 12 bases map to TRBD2. V shed 4 bases and J 4 bases; nucleotides not matched to a gene: 3. The CDR3 runs 15 residues. Looked up from germline, CDR1 is MRHNA and CDR2 is SNTAGT. In nucleotides, the CDR3 is TGTGCCAGCAGTGCCGGGACTAGCGGGCCAGATACGCAGTATTTT. Its protein is CASSAGTSGPDTQYF.

The chain links TRBV5-4 to TRBJ1-6, with TRBD1 matching 8 bases. Germline trimming cut 3 bases from V and 10 bases from J; bases unmatched to any gene: 9. Germline values: CDR1 SGHNT, CDR2 YYREEE (reference sequence). The CDR3 is 15 amino acids. In nucleotides, the CDR3 is TGTGCCAGCAGCTCACAGGGGGACCAGGGCTCACCCCTCCACTTT. Amino acid sequence: CASSSQGDQGSPLHF.

This clonotype was detected a few times. V usage is TRBV4-1 and J usage is TRBJ1-2; D is undetermined. Trimming cost V 1 base and J 5 bases, with 14 bases left between them. The CDR3 consists of 15 residues. Germline CDR1 and CDR2: MGHRA and YSYEKL. CDR3 coding DNA: TGCGCCAGCAGCCAAGTTCACGACTCCGAGTATGGCTACACCTTC. Translation: CASSQVHDSEYGYTF.

The sample holds a few counts of this clonotype. J is TRBJ1-1 and V is TRBV18; 7 bases are a match to TRBD1. Germline CDR1 reads KGHSH; CDR2 reads LQKENI. After removal of 3 bases from V and 6 bases from J, the junction contained 16 bases not matched to a gene. CDR3 length: 17 amino acids. Here the CDR3 reads CASSPTGQEGGPAEAFF. The CDR3 nucleotides are TGTGCCAGCTCACCTACCGGACAGGAGGGGGGGCCCGCTGAAGCTTTCTTT.

This clonotype was observed a handful of times. This chain links TRBV4-3 with TRBJ2-1, with D maybe TRBD2 (6 bases). CDR1 LGHNA and CDR2 YSLEER come from the germline V gene. The length of the CDR3 is 13 residues. V lost 4 bases, J lost 12 bases, and 16 bases lay in between. This chain's CDR3 is CASSLLTSGRQFF. The CDR3 bases are TGCGCCAGCAGCCTCTTGACCTCCGGGAGGCAGTTCTTC.

This clonotype occurred many times. The rearrangement joins TRBV11-2 to TRBJ1-2; TRBD1 agrees at 7 bases. Germline assignment: CDR1 SGHAT and CDR2 FQNNGV. V shed 7 bases and J 5 bases; nucleotides not matched to a gene: 10. The CDR3 is 14 residues long. The CDR3 DNA follows: TGTGCCAGCACGAGACCGGGACAGAAGTATGGCTACACCTTC. Amino acids: CASTRPGQKYGYTF.

The table lists this clonotype with many counts. The chain combines TRBV28 with TRBJ2-3; D gene unclear. The CDR3 loop spans 15 amino acids. Looked up from germline, CDR1 is MDHEN and CDR2 is SYDVKM. Trimming cost V 6 bases and J 2 bases, with 15 bases left between them. CDR3 nucleotides: TGTGCCAGCAGCCGAAGTACGGGCGCCACAGATACGCAGTATTTT. This translates into CASSRSTGATDTQYF.

This clonotype was picked up many times. This chain connects TRBV6-5 to TRBJ2-5; TRBD2 matches at 7 bases. This CDR3 has 15 residues. Germline-derived CDR1 and CDR2 are MNHEY and SVGAGI. The ends lost 2 bases at V and 3 bases at J; junction bases unmatched: 6. The CDR3 loop is CASSYGLDDEETQYF. CDR3 coding DNA: TGTGCCAGCAGTTACGGACTAGATGACGAAGAGACCCAGTACTTC.

This clonotype came up a few times. This rearrangement joins TRBV29-1 to TRBJ2-2; no definite D call. Germline assignment: CDR1 SQVTM and CDR2 ANQGSEA. V lost 3 bases to trimming and J lost 2 bases, with 7 bases between them. The length of the CDR3 is 13 residues. The CDR3 sequence is CSVDATNTGELFF. CDR3 bases: TGCAGCGTTGATGCGACTAACACCGGGGAGCTGTTTTTT.

The table lists this clonotype with a few counts. This chain links TRBV12-3 or TRBV12-4 with TRBJ1-5; TRBD1 might be the D (6 bases). V lost 5 bases to trimming and J lost 9 bases, with 14 bases between them. CDR3 length: 13 amino acids. For the CDR3, the DNA is TGTGCCAGCAGTAATATACAGGGTCGGCCCCAGCATTTT. This codes for CASSNIQGRPQHF.

This chain joins TRBV6-6 and TRBJ2-3, with 9 bases lining up with TRBD2. The length of the CDR3 is 15 residues. V was clipped by 2 bases and J by 2 bases; unmatched bases: 2. Per the germline V gene, CDR1 is MNHNY and CDR2 is SVGAGI (reference sequence). The CDR3 protein is CASSYASGDTDTQYF. CDR3 coding DNA: TGTGCCAGCAGTTACGCTAGCGGGGACACAGATACGCAGTATTTT.

In this sample, this clonotype turned up a few times. This rearrangement joins TRBV15 to TRBJ1-1; the match to TRBD1 covers 7 bases. The germline gives CDR1 LNHNV, CDR2 YYDKDF (reference sequence). The CDR3 totals 11 residues. Losses at the gene ends were 10 bases for V and 6 bases for J; bases not matched to a gene: 5. CDR3 region: CAILDRAEAFF. The CDR3 region has the DNA TGTGCCATCCTCGACAGGGCTGAAGCTTTCTTT. Full variable domain (remainder filled in from reference TRBV15 and TRBJ1-1): DAMVIQNPRYQVTQFGKPVTLSCSQTLNHNVMYWYQQKSSQAPKLLFHYYDKDFNNEADTPDNFQSRRPNTSFCFLDIRSPGLGDTAMYLCAILDRAEAFFGQGTRLTVV.

This clonotype came up many times. The V gene is TRBV5-1, the J gene TRBJ2-1; 8 nucleotides align to TRBD2. CDR3 size: 15 residues. V was clipped by 7 bases and J by 5 bases; unmatched bases: 11. Germline V gene data show CDR1 as SGHRS and CDR2 as YFSETQ. In nucleotides, the CDR3 is TGCGCCAGCGACCCCTCGGGTAGCGGGGACAATGAGCAGTTCTTC. It yields the protein CASDPSGSGDNEQFF. Complete variable domain (other parts from reference TRBV5-1 and TRBJ2-1): KAGVTQTPRYLIKTRGQQVTLSCSPISGHRSVSWYQQTPGQGLQFLFEYFSETQRNKGNFPGRFSGRQFSNSRSEMNVSTLELGDSALYLCASDPSGSGDNEQFFGPGTRLTVL.

The V and J genes are TRBV7-8 and TRBJ2-1, with TRBD2 matching over 7 bases. Germline CDR1 and CDR2: SGHVS and FQNEAQ. This CDR3 region has 13 residues. V shed 7 bases, J shed 1 base, and the junction held 1 base outside the gene matches. The CDR3 DNA reads as TGTGCCAGCACGGGGGGATCCTACAATGAGCAGTTCTTC. It translates to CASTGGSYNEQFF. Complete variable domain (other parts from reference TRBV7-8 and TRBJ2-1): GAGVSQSPRYKVAKRGQDVALRCDPISGHVSLFWYQQALGQGPEFLTYFQNEAQLDKSGLPSDRFFAERPEGSVSTLKIQRTQQEDSAVYLCASTGGSYNEQFFGPGTRLTVL.

The chain recombines TRBV20-1 with TRBJ2-1; D is perhaps TRBD1 (6 bases). Trimming took 4 bases from V and 1 from J, leaving 8 bases between them. From germline, CDR1 is DFQATT and CDR2 SNEGSKA (reference sequence). The CDR3 length is 13 residues. The CDR3 loop is CSAKGVSYNEQFF. The CDR3 DNA sequence: TGCAGTGCTAAGGGGGTGTCCTACAATGAGCAGTTCTTC.

This clonotype was counted at least ten times. The V call is TRBV28, the J call TRBJ2-5; possible D gene TRBD2, 7 bases. The V gene lost 3 bases and the J gene lost 5 bases, with 16 bases spanning the gap. The CDR3 covers 15 residues. Germline loops: CDR1 MDHEN, CDR2 SYDVKM. CDR3 bases: TGTGCCAGCAGTTTCCGGGGGGCAATAGGGGAGACCCAGTACTTC. This sequence encodes CASSFRGAIGETQYF.

This clonotype has a handful of counts. The chain recombines TRBV6-2 or TRBV6-3 with TRBJ2-7; TRBD1 is a possible D gene (6 bases). The germline gives CDR1 MNHEY, CDR2 SVGEGT. CDR3 length equals 12 residues. The V end was cut by 6 bases, the J end by 5 bases, with 11 bases between. The CDR3, as DNA: TGTGCCAGCAGAGACAGGACCCACGAGCAGTACGTC. Protein: CASRDRTHEQYV.

The chain has TRBV6-5 and TRBJ1-2; 11 bases are a match to TRBD1. The CDR3 is 15 residues long. Germline V gene data show CDR1 as MNHEY and CDR2 as SVGAGI. V lost 4 bases and J lost 3; bases outside the gene matches: 4. CDR3 residues: CASSWGQGGDYGYTF. Here the CDR3 DNA reads TGTGCCAGCAGTTGGGGACAGGGGGGAGACTATGGCTACACCTTC.

This clonotype was recorded many times. The chain carries TRBV4-3 and TRBJ2-1, with D unresolved. Trimming removed 1 base from V and 0 bases from J, with 7 bases in between. Germline CDR1 and CDR2: LGHNA and YSLEER. The CDR3 spans 15 residues. The chain's CDR3 is CASSQGTSSYNEQFF. CDR3 nucleotides: TGCGCCAGCAGCCAAGGCACGAGCTCCTACAATGAGCAGTTCTTC.

The rearrangement links TRBV6-5 to TRBJ2-7; D remains unclear. Trimming pared 6 bases from V and 6 bases from J, leaving 12 bases between. This CDR3 contains 12 residues. Germline V gene lookup returns CDR1 MNHEY and CDR2 SVGAGI. CDR3 bases: TGTGCCAGCAGGGGATCAGCTCCCGAGCAGTACTTC. Translation: CASRGSAPEQYF.

The chain is built from TRBV7-9 and TRBJ1-1, with 8 bases lining up with TRBD1. From germline, CDR1 is SEHNR and CDR2 FQNEAQ (reference sequence). V trimming: 3 bases; J trimming: 2 bases; junction bases outside the gene matches: 2. This CDR3 is 14 amino acids long. CDR3 sequence (DNA): TGTGCCAGCAGCTTTCAGGGGGCCAACACTGAAGCTTTCTTT. Amino acids: CASSFQGANTEAFF.

This clonotype has more than one count but fewer than ten. The chain recombines TRBV4-1 with TRBJ1-2, with D tentatively TRBD1 (6 bases). This CDR3 spans 17 amino acids. Germline CDR1 is MGHRA and CDR2 is YSYEKL. V was shortened by 2 bases and J by 6 bases, with 22 bases between the two germline ends. The CDR3 region has the DNA TGCGCCAGCAGCCAATTGCCCGGGACAATCTATTGGGATGGCTACACCTTC. Its protein product is CASSQLPGTIYWDGYTF.

The rearrangement joins TRBV7-2 to TRBJ1-2; unclear D gene. The CDR3 runs 12 residues. Per the germline V gene, CDR1 is SGHTA and CDR2 is FQGNSA. Between the trimmed V and J ends, which lost 5 bases and 4 bases, there was a span of 8 bases. The CDR3 DNA reads as TGTGCCAGCAGCCACTTCAGCTATGGCTACACCTTC. Its protein product is CASSHFSYGYTF.

In its sample, this clonotype was seen a few times. This rearrangement joins TRBV12-3 or TRBV12-4 to TRBJ2-1; 8 bases agree with TRBD1. Trimming removed 6 bases from V and 6 bases from J; junction bases left unmatched: 10. The CDR3 is 15 residues long. CDR3 coding DNA: TGTGCCAGCAGCCCCGGACAGGGTTCCGTCAATGAGCAGTTCTTC. Translating it yields CASSPGQGSVNEQFF.

This clonotype was found a few times. V usage is TRBV6-1 and J usage is TRBJ2-3; possibly TRBD2 for D (6 bases). The CDR3 covers 15 residues. The ends were cut back, 2 bases at V and 1 base at J, with 10 bases in the middle. Germline V gene data show CDR1 as MNHNS and CDR2 as SASEGT. DNA for the CDR3: TGTGCCAGCAGTGAAAAGGCTAGCGGCACAGATACGCAGTATTTT. It translates to CASSEKASGTDTQYF.